One T cell receptor beta chain is described in this entry. Its antigen is unidentified. Target depth was 1 in 200,000 to 1 in 1 million T cells, about 10x per clonotype. Clones were sequenced by immunoSEQ multiplex PCR, and TCRdb holds only the in-frame ones, with some missing. The sample has 70,000 to 80,000 clones; more than 70% are singletons. The source of the sample is a study of cytotoxic CD8 clonotypes in ibrutinib-treated CLL. Libraries of TCR beta were made from around 2.1 micrograms of genomic DNA that came from cryopreserved PBMCs. V lost 6 bases to trimming and J lost 3 bases; unmatched junction nucleotides: 7. This CDR3 region has 13 residues. Germline lookup yields CDR1 SQVTM and CDR2 ANQGSEA. Findings of the study overall: Clonality, elevated at ibrutinib response, dropped back toward baseline at progression.

The sequenced sample was PBMCs, obtained at disease progression, from a patient treated with ibrutinib. The rearrangement joins TRBV29-1 to TRBJ1-2; 7 bases agree with TRBD1. The TCR sequence derives from a human donor with chronic lymphocytic leukemia. The CDR3 region is CSVVLRGDYGYTF. The DNA of the CDR3 is TGCAGCGTAGTGCTCAGGGGGGACTATGGCTACACCTTC.